This T cell receptor (beta chain) appears in the sequencing data of a study of T cells in localized non-small cell lung cancer. Trimming removed 4 bases at V and 7 bases at J, with 17 bases between. Germline CDR1 and CDR2: SGDLS and YYNGEE. The CDR3 spans 14 residues. Using immunoSEQ multiplex PCR, the repertoire was profiled, and TCRdb retains in-frame clones only, with some absent. The repertoire holds tens of thousands of clones, with about 90% as singletons. Regarding the study as a whole: Sequencing covered just one tumor region, so heterogeneity cannot be ruled out. The greatest T cell clonality was found in uninvolved adjacent lung (higher than in tumor). Appearance in adjacent lung was seen for a median around 61 of the top 100 tumor clones.

About this clone: The antigen is undetermined.

This clonotype was sampled from a female donor over 55 with stage I lung adenocarcinoma. This chain uses TRBV9 with TRBJ1-1, with a weak D call TRBD1 (6 bases). The sample consisted of peripheral blood, taken before any cancer treatment. As DNA, the CDR3 is TGTGCCAGCAGCATTCACCCACAGGGAGATGAAGCTTTCTTT. Translating it yields CASSIHPQGDEAFF.